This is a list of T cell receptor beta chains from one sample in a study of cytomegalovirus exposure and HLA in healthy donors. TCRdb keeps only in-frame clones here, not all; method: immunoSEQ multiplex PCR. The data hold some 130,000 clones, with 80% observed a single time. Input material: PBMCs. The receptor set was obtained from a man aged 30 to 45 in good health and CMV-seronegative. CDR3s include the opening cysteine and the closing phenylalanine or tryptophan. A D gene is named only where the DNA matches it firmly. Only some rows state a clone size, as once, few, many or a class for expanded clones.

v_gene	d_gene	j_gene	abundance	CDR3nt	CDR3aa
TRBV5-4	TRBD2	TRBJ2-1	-	TGTGCCAGCAGCTCTCGGACTAGCGGGATCTATGAGCAGTTCTTC	CASSSRTSGIYEQFF
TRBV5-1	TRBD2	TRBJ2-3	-	TGCGCCAGCAGCCCGGGAGGGACAGATACGCAGTATTTT	CASSPGGTDTQYF
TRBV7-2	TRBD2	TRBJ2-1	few	TGTGCCAGCAGCTTTAGCGGGGAATTCAATGAGCAGTTCTTC	CASSFSGEFNEQFF
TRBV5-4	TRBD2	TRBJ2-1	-	TGTGCCAGCAGCTCGAGACTAGCGGGAGTGAACAATGAGCAGTTCTTC	CASSSRLAGVNNEQFF
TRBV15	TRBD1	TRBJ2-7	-	TGTGCCACCAGGACAGGGAAGGGGGAGCAGTACTTC	CATRTGKGEQYF
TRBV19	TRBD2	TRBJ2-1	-	TGTGCCAGTAGCCTGGCAGCGGGAGGCAATGAGCAGTTCTTC	CASSLAAGGNEQFF
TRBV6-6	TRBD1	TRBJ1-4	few	TGTGCCAGCAGGACCCAGGGGGCAAGCGAAAAACTGTTTTTT	CASRTQGASEKLFF
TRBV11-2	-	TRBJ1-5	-	TGTGCCAGCAGCTCTTTAAATAGCAATCAGCCCCAGCATTTT	CASSSLNSNQPQHF
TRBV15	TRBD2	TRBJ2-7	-	TGTGCCACCAGCAGAGATGCGGCTAGCGGGTACGAGCAGTACTTC	CATSRDAASGYEQYF
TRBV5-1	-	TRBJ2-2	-	TGCGCCAGCAGCTCCGGGACAACCACCGGGGAGCTGTTTTTT	CASSSGTTTGELFF
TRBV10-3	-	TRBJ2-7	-	TGTGCCGCCTCTCCCCCAGGGTACCACGAGCAGTACTTC	CAASPPGYHEQYF
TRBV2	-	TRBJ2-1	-	TGTGCCAGCGGGGGGAGCAATGAGCAGTTCTTC	CASGGSNEQFF